The present entry profiles one T cell receptor beta chain with its context. The antigen remains undetermined. CDR3 length: 14 amino acids. Germline V gives CDR1 SGHNT, CDR2 YYREEE (reference sequence). The J segment lost 1 base and the V segment lost 0 bases, leaving 0 bases of the junction unmatched. The source of the sample is a study of OX40 agonist ivuxolimab in advanced cancers. Background on the study: While on treatment, patients had intravenous ivuxolimab at 0.01 to 10 mg/kg every 2 weeks. With a range of roughly 20 to 85, age averaged 60 years, and roughly 80% were male. General study findings and limits: The average count of expanded clones was higher among CD8+ T cells than among CD4+. Low normalized T-cell clonal expansion was additionally recorded for some nonresponders.

Only in-frame clones appear in the TCRdb table, and some are missing; sequencing was by immunoSEQ multiplex PCR. The sample lists about 70,000 clones, just over 85% occurring once. The chain combines TRBV5-4 with TRBJ1-1, with 7 bases matching TRBD1. The sequenced sample was CD4+ or CD8+ T cells sorted from blood, obtained in a trial of the OX40 agonist ivuxolimab. This TCR was recovered from an adult with an advanced solid tumor such as melanoma, head and neck, liver or kidney cancer. CDR3 DNA sequence: TGTGCCAGCAGCTTGGACAGGGGGAACACTGAAGCTTTCTTT. This codes for CASSLDRGNTEAFF.